One and the same sample provided the 32 T cell receptor beta chains below, sequenced in a study of preoperative IRX-2 immunotherapy in early breast cancer. Assay: immunoSEQ multiplex PCR; the TCRdb copy retains only in-frame clones and omits some. The table includes about 26,000 clones, 75% to 85% detected once. Treatment of the sample: preoperative locoregional IRX-2 cytokine immunotherapy. This material consisted of lymph node tissue, taken after IRX-2 immunotherapy. These receptors all stem from a human donor with breast cancer.

The V and J genes are TRBV6-8 and TRBJ2-1; maybe TRBD1 (6 bases). The CDR3 covers 15 residues. From germline, CDR1 is MNHGY and CDR2 SAAAGT. Trimming took 6 bases from V and 5 from J, leaving 17 bases between them. The chain's CDR3 is CASSPRRTADNEQFF. DNA of the CDR3: TGTGCCAGCAGCCCACGAAGGACAGCCGACAATGAGCAGTTCTTC.

This clone was counted only a few times. The chain carries TRBV6-8 and TRBJ1-1; TRBD1 is a possible D gene (5 bases). This CDR3 is 12 amino acids long. The V and J ends lost 0 bases and 7 bases respectively, with 6 bases between them. From germline, CDR1 is MNHGY and CDR2 SAAAGT. This chain's CDR3 is CASSYSRGEAFF. CDR3 sequence (DNA): TGTGCCAGCAGTTACTCGAGGGGTGAAGCTTTCTTT.

The rearrangement joins TRBV30 to TRBJ1-1; 8 positions agree with TRBD1. Per germline, CDR1 GTSNPN and CDR2 SVGIG (reference sequence). V was pared by 2 bases and J by 4 bases, with 6 bases of the junction left unmatched. This CDR3 contains 14 residues. As DNA, the CDR3 is TGTGCCTGGAGTATCGGACAGGGCGGCACTGAAGCTTTCTTT. Its protein product is CAWSIGQGGTEAFF.

This chain links TRBV6-8 with TRBJ2-3, with D unresolved. Germline V gene sequence: CDR1 MNHGY, CDR2 SAAAGT. The CDR3 has 16 residues. V lost 5 bases and J 0 bases, leaving 15 bases between the germline ends. As DNA, the CDR3 is TGTGCCAGCAGTGATTTGTTTCCCGGTAGCACAGATACGCAGTATTTT. Protein sequence: CASSDLFPGSTDTQYF.

Concerning this clone itself: Relative to the germline gene, one junction end is altered; a read error may explain this. The chain employs TRBV7-6 and TRBJ2-2; 9 bases align to TRBD1. Germline-derived CDR1 and CDR2 are SGHVS and FNYEAQ. The CDR3 has 14 amino acids. The CDR3 bases are TGTGCTAGCAGCCCCGGGACAGGGACCGGGGAGCTGTTTTTT. Protein product: CASSPGTGTGELFF.

This chain connects TRBV9 to TRBJ1-6, with D unresolved. Germline assignment: CDR1 SGDLS and CDR2 YYNGEE. V was cut by 0 bases and J by 7 bases, with 8 bases left in between. CDR3 length equals 14 residues. The CDR3 reads CASSVVQENSPLHF. The CDR3 DNA reads TGTGCCAGCAGCGTAGTCCAGGAGAATTCACCCCTCCACTTT. The full variable domain, rest sourced from reference TRBV9 and TRBJ1-6, is DSGVTQTPKHLITATGQRVTLRCSPRSGDLSVYWYQQSLDQGLQFLIQYYNGEERAKGNILERFSAQQFPDLHSELNLSSLELGDSALYFCASSVVQENSPLHFGNGTRLTVT.

This clone came up a few times. The rearrangement joins TRBV19 to TRBJ1-3, with D possibly TRBD1 on 5 matching bases. Trimming pared 7 bases from V and 2 bases from J, leaving 12 bases between. CDR1 and CDR2 from the germline V gene are LNHDA and SQIVND (reference sequence). The CDR3 totals 14 residues. In DNA, the CDR3 is TGTGCCAGTACCCCCGGGACCGCTGGAAACACCATATATTTT. It translates to CASTPGTAGNTIYF.

This rearrangement joins TRBV5-1 to TRBJ1-1; D is perhaps TRBD1 (6 bases). This CDR3 has 14 residues. Trimming removed 1 base at V and 4 bases at J, with 11 bases between. Germline-derived CDR1 and CDR2 are SGHRS and YFSETQ. The CDR3 sequence is CASSLFGQSTEAFF. The CDR3, as DNA: TGCGCCAGCAGCTTGTTCGGACAGTCCACTGAAGCTTTCTTT.

The chain couples TRBV29-1 to TRBJ1-5; D gene unclear. Trimming took off 4 bases at V and 0 bases at J, with 7 bases between the two ends. The CDR3 is made up of 13 amino acids. Germline V gives CDR1 SQVTM, CDR2 ANQGSEA. The CDR3 coding sequence is TGCAGCGTTGCGACGGATAGCAATCAGCCCCAGCATTTT. Translated, it gives CSVATDSNQPQHF.

CDR3 region: CASSTVGTEAFF. The CDR3 bases are TGTGCCAGTAGTACGGTCGGCACTGAAGCTTTCTTT. The chain uses TRBV19 and TRBJ1-1; D unresolved. Germline V gives CDR1 LNHDA, CDR2 SQIVND (reference sequence). With 4 bases removed from V and 4 bases from J, the gap between germline ends came to 7 bases. This CDR3 is 12 amino acids long.

This chain links TRBV19 with TRBJ1-4, with D possibly being TRBD1 (6 bases). V lost 7 bases to trimming and J lost 0 bases, with 18 bases between them. Per the germline V gene, CDR1 is LNHDA and CDR2 is SQIVND (reference sequence). There are 17 residues in the CDR3. CDR3 loop: CASKGHEGLATNEKLFF. CDR3 DNA: TGTGCCAGTAAGGGACACGAGGGCCTTGCAACTAATGAAAAACTGTTTTTT. Supplemented by reference TRBV19 and TRBJ1-4, the full variable domain reads DGGITQSPKYLFRKEGQNVTLSCEQNLNHDAMYWYRQDPGQGLRLIYYSQIVNDFQKGDIAEGYSVSREKKESFPLTVTSAQKNPTAFYLCASKGHEGLATNEKLFFGSGTQLSVL.

In nucleotides, the CDR3 is TGTGCCAGCAGCTTAGGAGGTTTGGGAGGCTACGAGCAGTACTTC. Translated: CASSLGGLGGYEQYF. The rearrangement uses TRBV7-5 and TRBJ2-7; the tabulated D call, TRBD2, remains unverified against the DNA. TRBV7-5 is deemed a pseudogene. This CDR3 region has 15 residues.

This clone was seen only once. The rearrangement uses TRBV28 and TRBJ2-1; maybe TRBD1 (6 bases). The CDR3 consists of 19 residues. V dropped 1 base and J dropped 1 base, with 20 bases sitting between them. Germline values: CDR1 MDHEN, CDR2 SYDVKM. The chain's CDR3 is CASSLSPRAGVGSYNEQFF. The CDR3 coding sequence is TGTGCCAGCAGTTTATCCCCTCGGGCAGGGGTTGGTTCCTACAATGAGCAGTTCTTC.

V and J are TRBV7-2 and TRBJ1-4, with 9 bases fitting TRBD1. Germline CDR1 reads SGHTA; CDR2 reads FQGNSA. With 0 bases clipped from V and 10 bases from J, the junction kept 3 bases outside the gene matches. This CDR3 contains 14 residues. Here the CDR3 reads CASSLAGQGVKLFF. CDR3 sequence (DNA): TGTGCCAGCAGCTTAGCGGGACAGGGAGTAAAACTGTTTTTT.

V and J are TRBV5-1 and TRBJ1-1, with 9 bases identical to TRBD1. Unmatched junction bases numbered 7, after V lost 4 bases and J lost 0 bases. This CDR3 is 16 amino acids long. CDR1 is SGHRS and CDR2 is YFSETQ in the germline V gene. The CDR3 nucleotides are TGCGCCAGCAGCCCGGGACAGGGACATATGAACACTGAAGCTTTCTTT. Protein: CASSPGQGHMNTEAFF.

V usage is TRBV19 and J usage is TRBJ2-5; D could derive from TRBD1 or TRBD2 (6 bases each). The CDR3 is made up of 14 amino acids. V dropped 9 bases and J dropped 3 bases, with 17 bases sitting between them. CDR1 LNHDA and CDR2 SQIVND come from the germline V gene (reference sequence). As DNA, the CDR3 is TGTGCCAGCGGGGGCAGGGGTGGCGAAGAGACCCAGTACTTC. Protein sequence: CASGGRGGEETQYF.

The V gene is TRBV18, the J gene TRBJ2-5; D unresolved. The V gene's germline CDR1 is KGHSH and CDR2 LQKENI. This CDR3 is 13 amino acids long. The ends were cut back, 3 bases at V and 2 bases at J, with 7 bases in the middle. DNA for the CDR3: TGTGCCAGCTCACCTCAGGATCAAGAGACCCAGTACTTC. Translating gives CASSPQDQETQYF.

The DNA of the CDR3 is TGCGCCAGCAGTGAGCCCGGACAGGGCATCAATGAGCAGTTCTTC. Its protein is CASSEPGQGINEQFF. V gene TRBV10-1 combines with J gene TRBJ2-1; 8 bases are shared with TRBD1. After removal of 2 bases from V and 6 bases from J, the junction contained 6 bases not matched to a gene. Per germline, CDR1 WNHNN and CDR2 SYGVQD (reference sequence). This CDR3 has 15 amino acids.

This clone was seen a single time. This chain uses TRBV18 with TRBJ1-2; TRBD1 matches at 7 bases. Germline V gene lookup returns CDR1 KGHSH and CDR2 LQKENI. Germline trimming cut 3 bases from V and 9 bases from J; bases unmatched to any gene: 7. This CDR3 contains 13 residues. This chain's CDR3 is CASSPRQGERYTF. The CDR3 nucleotides are TGTGCCAGCTCACCGCGGCAGGGGGAGCGCTACACCTTC.

The chain carries TRBV5-1 and TRBJ1-1, with D possibly matching TRBD1 (5 bases). Trimming removed 4 bases from V and 4 bases from J, with 17 bases in between. Germline V lookup: CDR1 SGHRS, CDR2 YFSETQ. This CDR3 contains 15 residues. CDR3 sequence (DNA): TGCGCCAGCAGCCCCCCCGGAACAGGTGGCACTGAAGCTTTCTTT. Translation gives CASSPPGTGGTEAFF.

This clone was counted only a few times. The chain employs TRBV6-8 and TRBJ2-1; 12 positions match TRBD2. The V gene end was trimmed by 5 bases and the J gene end by 11 bases; junction bases not matched to a gene: 4. From germline, CDR1 is MNHGY and CDR2 SAAAGT. CDR3 length equals 13 residues. The CDR3 sequence is CASSDRTSGKQFF. In nucleotides, the CDR3 is TGTGCCAGCAGTGATCGGACTAGCGGGAAGCAGTTCTTC.

The chain carries TRBV7-5 and TRBJ2-1; TRBD2 is taken as the D call from the table, unchecked against the DNA. TRBV7-5 is a documented pseudogene. The CDR3 is made up of 17 amino acids. CDR3 protein: CASSSFASGVSYNEQFF. The CDR3 nucleotides read TGTGCCAGCAGCTCCTTCGCTAGCGGGGTTTCCTACAATGAGCAGTTCTTC.

V usage is TRBV11-3 and J usage is TRBJ2-7; 11 nucleotides align to TRBD2. V shed 7 bases, J shed 3 bases, and the junction held 5 bases outside the gene matches. CDR1 is SGHNT and CDR2 is YENEEA in the germline V gene. The CDR3 covers 14 residues. CDR3 sequence reads: CASKGTSGHYEQYF. The CDR3 nucleotides are TGTGCCAGCAAGGGGACTAGCGGACACTACGAGCAGTACTTC.

The chain has TRBV10-2 and TRBJ1-1; no reliable D call. V lost 3 bases and J lost 0, with 8 bases in between. CDR3 length equals 14 residues. Germline-derived CDR1 and CDR2 are WSHSY and SAAADI. CDR3 region: CASSDGQMNTEAFF. The CDR3 nucleotides are TGCGCCAGCAGTGATGGGCAGATGAACACTGAAGCTTTCTTT.

The chain couples TRBV10-2 to TRBJ1-2, with 8 bases fitting TRBD1. V was clipped by 3 bases and J by 7 bases; unmatched bases: 13. CDR1 WSHSY and CDR2 SAAADI come from the germline V gene. CDR3 size: 16 residues. CDR3 sequence: CASSDRGPGDAAGYTF. The CDR3 DNA reads as TGCGCCAGCAGTGACAGGGGGCCCGGAGACGCTGCTGGCTACACCTTC.

The rearrangement links TRBV6-8 to TRBJ2-5; the match to TRBD2 covers 9 bases. Germline-derived CDR1 and CDR2 are MNHGY and SAAAGT. Germline trimming cut 5 bases from V and 4 bases from J; bases unmatched to any gene: 2. This CDR3 region has 13 residues. The CDR3 sequence: CASSPAGGETQYF. The CDR3 DNA follows: TGTGCCAGCAGTCCAGCGGGGGGAGAGACCCAGTACTTC.

The genes are TRBV6-8 and TRBJ1-2, with D possibly being TRBD1 (6 bases). The CDR3 totals 15 residues. Per the germline V gene, CDR1 is MNHGY and CDR2 is SAAAGT. The V end was cut by 0 bases, the J end by 4 bases, with 12 bases between. The CDR3 is CASSYSGGASYGYTF. CDR3 sequence (DNA): TGTGCCAGCAGTTACTCAGGGGGGGCCTCCTATGGCTACACCTTC.

The rearrangement uses TRBV29-1 and TRBJ1-1; 8 bases are shared with TRBD1. The junction had 5 bases not matched to a gene; V was cut back by 7 bases and J by 1 base. CDR1 is SQVTM and CDR2 is ANQGSEA in the germline V gene. This CDR3 contains 13 residues. The CDR3 reads CSAQGARNTEAFF. In DNA form, the CDR3 reads TGCAGCGCCCAGGGGGCCCGGAACACTGAAGCTTTCTTT. Using reference TRBV29-1 and TRBJ1-1 for the parts outside the CDR3, the full variable domain is SAVISQKPSRDICQRGTSLTIQCQVDSQVTMMFWYRQQPGQSLTLIATANQGSEATYESGFVIDKFPISRPNLTFSTLTVSNMSPEDSSIYLCSAQGARNTEAFFGQGTRLTVV.

This chain links TRBV11-3 with TRBJ1-1; 9 bases map to TRBD1. The junction had 9 bases not matched to a gene; V was cut back by 1 base and J by 6 bases. Germline CDR1 SGHNT, CDR2 YENEEA. The CDR3 has 16 residues. The DNA for the CDR3 is TGTGCCAGCAGCTTAGTGGAGGGACAGGGTAGACCTGAAGCTTTCTTT. Amino acids: CASSLVEGQGRPEAFF. Variable domain in full (rest from reference TRBV11-3 and TRBJ1-1): EAGVVQSPRYKIIEKKQPVAFWCNPISGHNTLYWYLQNLGQGPELLIRYENEEAVDDSQLPKDRFSAERLKGVDSTLKIQPAELGDSAVYLCASSLVEGQGRPEAFFGQGTRLTVV.

The rearrangement uses TRBV18 and TRBJ2-1; D is undetermined. CDR1 is KGHSH, CDR2 LQKENI, per germline. The CDR3 is 14 amino acids. With 2 bases removed from V and 8 bases from J, the gap between germline ends came to 13 bases. Here the CDR3 DNA reads TGTGCCAGCTCACCAGAGACGGTGGTCGATGAGCAGTTCTTC. Protein: CASSPETVVDEQFF.

The V call is TRBV29-1, the J call TRBJ1-4; 10 nucleotides agree with TRBD1. Germline V lookup: CDR1 SQVTM, CDR2 ANQGSEA. This CDR3 spans 15 amino acids. V lost 7 bases, J lost 0 bases, and 5 bases stayed unmatched. The CDR3, as DNA: TGCAGCGCGGGACAGGGGCGAGCAACTAATGAAAAACTGTTTTTT. Amino acids: CSAGQGRATNEKLFF.

Only one count was recorded for this clone. The gene calls are TRBV30 and TRBJ1-2; possible D gene TRBD1, 6 bases. Per the germline V gene, CDR1 is GTSNPN and CDR2 is SVGIG (reference sequence). V was trimmed by 8 bases and J by 10 bases, leaving 17 bases between them. The CDR3 has 11 amino acids. The CDR3 region has the DNA TGTGCCCAGACTCAAGGGGGGACCTACACCTTC. Its translation: CAQTQGGTYTF.